The 16 T cell receptor beta chains below come from one sample, sequenced in a study of shared clonotypes between healthy human individuals. Naive CD8 cells were CD45RO-negative, positively selected for CCR7, excluding terminally differentiated effector memory CD45RA+ cells. Assay used: immunoSEQ multiplex PCR; TCRdb lists only in-frame clones, some missing. Found here are hundreds of thousands of clones, approximately 96% of them singletons; the top ten hold about 0.12%. Sequenced input: naive CD8+ T cells sorted from blood. Receptors were obtained from a woman aged 30 to 39 in good health.

This chain connects TRBV29-1 to TRBJ2-4; D gene uncertain. The CDR3 is 11 amino acids. Germline lookup yields CDR1 SQVTM and CDR2 ANQGSEA. V was trimmed by 2 bases and J by 5 bases, leaving 4 bases between them. This CDR3 is CSVEFENIQYF. CDR3 nucleotides: TGCAGCGTTGAATTTGAAAACATTCAGTACTTC.

The rearrangement joins TRBV29-1 to TRBJ1-2; D possibly corresponds to TRBD1 (5 bases). The germline V and J ends were trimmed by 3 bases and 4 bases, with 6 bases remaining between them. Germline V CDR1 and CDR2: SQVTM, ANQGSEA. The CDR3 loop spans 11 amino acids. CDR3 in DNA: TGCAGCGTTGATGACAGCTATGGCTACACCTTC. Its translation is CSVDDSYGYTF.

V and J are TRBV29-1 and TRBJ2-1; 10 bases fit TRBD2. The V gene's germline CDR1 is SQVTM and CDR2 ANQGSEA. The CDR3 is made up of 17 amino acids. Trimming took 2 bases from V and 3 from J; bases not matched to a gene: 10. CDR3 in DNA: TGCAGCGTTGAAACCCCGCTAGCGGGAGCGGTCTACAATGAGCAGTTCTTC. Translating gives CSVETPLAGAVYNEQFF.

The V call is TRBV7-2, the J call TRBJ2-1; 8 bases agree with TRBD2. The CDR3 contains 15 residues. After removal of 1 base from V and 4 bases from J, the junction contained 3 bases not matched to a gene. The V gene's germline CDR1 is SGHTA and CDR2 FQGNSA. CDR3 loop: CASSLGAGAYNEQFF. In DNA form, the CDR3 reads TGTGCCAGCAGCTTAGGAGCGGGAGCTTACAATGAGCAGTTCTTC.

The chain employs TRBV10-1 and TRBJ1-1; tentatively, D is TRBD1 (6 bases). Germline CDR1 is WNHNN and CDR2 is SYGVQD (reference sequence). The V gene lost 3 bases and the J gene lost 1 base, with 12 bases spanning the gap. CDR3 length: 15 residues. The DNA of the CDR3 is TGCGCCAGCAGTGACGGGGGCGTGAGGAACACTGAAGCTTTCTTT. Encoded protein: CASSDGGVRNTEAFF.

The J gene is TRBJ2-3, the V gene TRBV5-1, with 7 bases identical to TRBD2. Per germline, CDR1 SGHRS and CDR2 YFSETQ. Trimming at V came to 4 bases and at J to 2 bases, leaving 10 bases not matched to a gene. This CDR3 is built from 16 residues. This chain's CDR3 is CASSPKAGLNTDTQYF. The CDR3, as DNA: TGCGCCAGCAGCCCGAAAGCGGGGCTGAACACAGATACGCAGTATTTT.

This chain joins TRBV27 and TRBJ1-1, with D uncertain. Trimming took 2 bases from V and 0 from J, leaving 10 bases between them. The CDR3 loop spans 15 amino acids. Germline V gives CDR1 MNHEY, CDR2 SMNVEV (reference sequence). This CDR3 is CASSLNALVNTEAFF. CDR3 bases: TGTGCCAGCAGTTTAAATGCCCTGGTGAACACTGAAGCTTTCTTT.

This chain connects TRBV4-1 to TRBJ2-7; D call uncertain. The CDR3 is 13 residues long. The V and J ends lost 4 bases and 6 bases respectively, with 13 bases between them. Germline V gene sequence: CDR1 MGHRA, CDR2 YSYEKL. This chain's CDR3 is CASSPNKLGEQYF. The DNA for the CDR3 is TGCGCCAGCAGCCCAAACAAGTTGGGCGAGCAGTACTTC.

This clone appeared once. The chain employs TRBV2 and TRBJ2-5; D may match TRBD1 or TRBD2 (5 bases each). CDR3 length: 18 amino acids. The germline gives CDR1 SNHLY, CDR2 FYNNEI. V was cut by 2 bases and J by 4 bases, with 23 bases left in between. This CDR3 is CASSEKAVVIQGGETQYF. CDR3 DNA sequence: TGTGCCAGCAGTGAAAAAGCGGTGGTCATCCAGGGCGGAGAGACCCAGTACTTC.

V and J are TRBV20-1 and TRBJ2-6, with unresolved D. Trimming took off 0 bases at V and 12 bases at J, with 3 bases between the two ends. Germline CDR1 is DFQATT and CDR2 is SNEGSKA (reference sequence). This CDR3 has 10 amino acids. CDR3 in amino acids: CSARDSVLTF. The CDR3 nucleotides read TGCAGTGCTAGAGATTCCGTCCTGACTTTC.

The chain combines TRBV6-5 with TRBJ1-2; the D gene is possibly TRBD1 (5 bases). The ends were cut back, 4 bases at V and 6 bases at J, with 15 bases in the middle. CDR1 MNHEY and CDR2 SVGAGI come from the germline V gene. The length of the CDR3 is 14 residues. The CDR3 region is CASSSGPDSHGYTF. The CDR3 nucleotides read TGTGCCAGCAGTTCTGGGCCCGACAGTCATGGCTACACCTTC.

This rearrangement joins TRBV5-8 to TRBJ2-1; 10 nucleotides align to TRBD1. CDR3 length: 17 amino acids. Per the germline V gene, CDR1 is SGHTS and CDR2 is YDEGEE. The V and J ends lost 5 bases and 4 bases, in that order; junction bases with no gene match: 12. Here the CDR3 reads CASSSDRGTFFYNEQFF. The CDR3 nucleotides are TGTGCCAGCAGTTCGGACAGGGGGACCTTTTTTTACAATGAGCAGTTCTTC.

This chain connects TRBV19 to TRBJ1-1; a possible D gene is TRBD1 (6 bases). V was shortened by 9 bases and J by 2 bases, with 13 bases between the two germline ends. CDR1 and CDR2 from the germline V gene are LNHDA and SQIVND (reference sequence). The CDR3 covers 13 residues. The CDR3, as DNA: TGTGCCAGCAGACAGGTTACCAACACTGAAGCTTTCTTT. Translated: CASRQVTNTEAFF.

The J gene is TRBJ1-5, the V gene TRBV28; D gene ambiguous. CDR1 and CDR2 from the germline V gene are MDHEN and SYDVKM. The CDR3 totals 10 residues. V was pared by 10 bases and J by 4 bases, with 5 bases between. CDR3 nucleotides: TGTGCCACCTCAAATCAGCCCCAGCATTTT. Its translation: CATSNQPQHF.

CDR3 nucleotide sequence: TGTGCCAGTCCCGGGACGCGAAGCAATCAGCCCCAGCATTTT. Translation: CASPGTRSNQPQHF. This chain links TRBV19 with TRBJ1-5; D possibly corresponds to TRBD1 (5 bases). This CDR3 contains 14 residues. In germline, CDR1 is LNHDA, CDR2 SQIVND (reference sequence). Trimming stripped 8 bases from V and 1 base from J, with 12 bases between.

The V call is TRBV4-1, the J call TRBJ2-1; unclear D gene. The CDR3 consists of 13 residues. Germline CDR1 is MGHRA and CDR2 is YSYEKL. Trimming pared 2 bases from V and 6 bases from J, leaving 8 bases between. The CDR3 bases are TGCGCCAGCAGCCAATCGTCTGGCAATGAGCAGTTCTTC. Amino acid sequence: CASSQSSGNEQFF.